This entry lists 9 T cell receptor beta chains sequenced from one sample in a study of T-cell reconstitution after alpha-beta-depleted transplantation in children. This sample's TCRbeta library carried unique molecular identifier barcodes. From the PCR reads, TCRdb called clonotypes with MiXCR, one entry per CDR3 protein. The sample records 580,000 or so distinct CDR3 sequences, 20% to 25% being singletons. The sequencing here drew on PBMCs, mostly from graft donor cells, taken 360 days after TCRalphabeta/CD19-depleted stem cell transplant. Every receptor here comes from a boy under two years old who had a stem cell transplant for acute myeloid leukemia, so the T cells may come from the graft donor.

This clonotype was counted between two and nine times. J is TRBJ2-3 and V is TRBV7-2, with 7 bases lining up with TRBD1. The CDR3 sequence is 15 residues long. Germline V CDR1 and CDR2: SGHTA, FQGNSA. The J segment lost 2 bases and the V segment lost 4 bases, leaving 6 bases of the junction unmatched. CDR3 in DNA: TGTGCCAGCAGCTCCCTCACAGGGGTCACAGATACGCAGTATTTT. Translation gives CASSSLTGVTDTQYF.

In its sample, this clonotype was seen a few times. CDR3 DNA sequence: TGCAGTGCCCCAGGACACGGGGAATTCTTGTACGAGCAGTACTTC. This translates into CSAPGHGEFLYEQYF. This chain uses TRBV20-1 with TRBJ2-7; D possibly uses TRBD1 or TRBD2 (5 bases each). CDR3 size: 15 residues. V shed 6 bases and J shed 4 bases, with 22 bases lying between them. CDR1 is DFQATT, CDR2 SNEGSKA, per germline (reference sequence).

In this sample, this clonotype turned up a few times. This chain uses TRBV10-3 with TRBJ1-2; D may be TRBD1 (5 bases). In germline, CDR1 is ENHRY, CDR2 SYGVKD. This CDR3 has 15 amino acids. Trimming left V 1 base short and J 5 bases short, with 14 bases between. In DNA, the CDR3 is TGTGCCATCAGTGAGTGGCAGGGAAAGATTTATGGCTACACCTTC. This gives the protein CAISEWQGKIYGYTF.

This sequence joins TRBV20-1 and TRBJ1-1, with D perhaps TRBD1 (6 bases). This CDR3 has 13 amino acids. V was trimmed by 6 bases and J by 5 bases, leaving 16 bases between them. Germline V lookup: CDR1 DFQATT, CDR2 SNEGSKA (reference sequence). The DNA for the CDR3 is TGCAGTGCGAGCCGGGGGGCCTGGACTGAAGCTTTCTTT. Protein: CSASRGAWTEAFF.

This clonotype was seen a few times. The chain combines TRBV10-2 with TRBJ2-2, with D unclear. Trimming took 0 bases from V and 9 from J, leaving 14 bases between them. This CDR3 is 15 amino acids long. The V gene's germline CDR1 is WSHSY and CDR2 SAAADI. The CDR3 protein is CASSESDLSSRELFF. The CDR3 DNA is TGCGCCAGCAGTGAGTCGGACCTCTCTTCCAGGGAGCTGTTTTTT.

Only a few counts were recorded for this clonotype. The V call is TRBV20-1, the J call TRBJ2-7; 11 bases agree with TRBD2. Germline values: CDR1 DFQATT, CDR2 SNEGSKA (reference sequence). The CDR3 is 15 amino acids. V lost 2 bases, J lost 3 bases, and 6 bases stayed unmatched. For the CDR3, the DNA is TGCAGTGCTAGAACTAGCGGGGGTCCTCTCTACGAGCAGTACGTC. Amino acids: CSARTSGGPLYEQYV.

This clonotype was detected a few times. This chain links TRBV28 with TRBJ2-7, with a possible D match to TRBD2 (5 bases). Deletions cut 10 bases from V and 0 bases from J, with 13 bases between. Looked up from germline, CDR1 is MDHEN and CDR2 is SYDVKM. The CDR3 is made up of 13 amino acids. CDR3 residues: CATATGSSYEQYV. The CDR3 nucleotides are TGTGCCACTGCGACGGGGAGCTCCTACGAGCAGTACGTC.

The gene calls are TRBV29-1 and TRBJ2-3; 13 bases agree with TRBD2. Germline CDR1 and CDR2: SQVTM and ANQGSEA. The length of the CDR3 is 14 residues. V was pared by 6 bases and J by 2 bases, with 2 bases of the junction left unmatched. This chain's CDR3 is CSVGTSGVTDTQYF. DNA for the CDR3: TGCAGCGTCGGGACTAGCGGGGTCACAGATACGCAGTATTTT.

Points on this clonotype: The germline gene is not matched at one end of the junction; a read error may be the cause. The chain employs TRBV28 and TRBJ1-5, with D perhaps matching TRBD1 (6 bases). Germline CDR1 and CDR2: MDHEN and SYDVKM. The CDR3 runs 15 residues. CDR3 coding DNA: TGTGCCGGCAGTTTAACGCGGCAGGGGAATCAGCCCCAGCATTTT. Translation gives CAGSLTRQGNQPQHF.